This TCR beta chain was sequenced during a study of PD-L1 blockade in urothelial cancer. Study summary: Previous chemotherapy exposure amounted to 0 to 3 regimens for patients. Samples of blood were analyzed 3 weeks (second dose) and 6 weeks after treatment start.

There were between 1 and 8 samples from each patient, taken pretreatment and on-treatment. Repertoires were generated with immunoSEQ multiplex PCR, while TCRdb's copy carries only in-frame clones and drops some. The sample lists about 56,000 clones, roughly 84% occurring once. Unmatched junction bases numbered 6, after V lost 6 bases and J lost 4 bases. Germline V CDR1 and CDR2: SNHLY, FYNNEI. The CDR3 is made up of 14 amino acids. The sequence was collected from a man aged 45-65 years with urothelial cancer. The starting material was PBMCs, obtained around atezolizumab (anti-PD-L1) treatment. The chain employs TRBV2 and TRBJ1-1; the match to TRBD1 covers 9 bases. For the CDR3, the DNA is TGTGCCAGCAGCACAGGGGGCGCGGGCACTGAAGCTTTCTTT. The encoded protein is CASSTGGAGTEAFF.